This T cell receptor beta chain was recorded in a study of regulatory T cells in long-lasting Graves disease. Broader study findings: Under persistent disease, TRBV28, TRBJ1-2 and TRBJ2-5 were used preferentially. Researchers reported studying only peripheral blood, not thyroid tissue. Shared public clonotypes totalled fewer than 3,000 in persistent patients, compared with 966 in new patients.

CDR3 regions were amplified by Arm-PCR using iRepertoire HTBI primers to build TCR beta libraries. Using its own MiXCR run on the multiplex PCR reads, TCRdb lists one record per CDR3 protein. Of a few hundred thousand distinct CDR3 sequences listed, 12% are singletons. As to time point: newly diagnosed GD, antithyroid drugs for less than 3 months. After RNA was extracted from PBMCs, the TCR library was made from it. Points on this clonotype: Its antigen is as yet unknown.

Between the trimmed V and J ends, which lost 4 bases and 5 bases, there was a span of 19 bases. CDR1 is LGHNA, CDR2 YNFKEQ, per germline. The CDR3 is made up of 16 amino acids. These data are also associated with another study on T cells in Graves' hyperthyroidism and ophthalmopathy. Turning to that study: A patient was excluded if there was uncontrolled infection, other autoimmune disease, pregnancy or lactation.

This sequence was found in a young woman with Graves disease. The starting material was peripheral blood mononuclear cells (PBMCs), obtained at new diagnosis, from a patient treated with antithyroid drugs. The V gene is TRBV4-2, the J gene TRBJ2-3, with D perhaps TRBD2 (7 bases). The CDR3 here is CASSPRRAGAGDTQYF. The DNA of the CDR3 is TGTGCCAGCAGCCCTCGTCGTGCGGGGGCGGGAGATACGCAGTATTTT.